The TCR beta chain described here comes from a study of blood T cells in healthy people across ages. Study in general: T cells yielded about one barcoded beta molecule per two cells through template switching.

The CDR3 totals 14 residues. Trimming cost V 4 bases and J 1 base, with 10 bases left between them. Germline CDR1 MGHDK, CDR2 SYGVNS. With a J-beta primer mix and a sample-barcoded 5' primer, a second PCR ran about 7 to 12 cycles. MiXCR, applied by TCRdb to the 5' RACE reads, yields one record per CDR3 protein. Of hundreds of thousands of distinct CDR3 sequences listed, about three fifths are singletons. The chain employs TRBV25-1 and TRBJ1-2; no clear D. The specimen was blood. This receptor was taken from a man aged 25-40 years in good health. For the CDR3, the DNA is TGTGCCAGCAGTGTAGCGGAGGATAACTATGGCTACACCTTC. It specifies CASSVAEDNYGYTF.